This TCR beta chain was sequenced in a study of blood T cell repertoires in COVID-19. The wider study: In each case, the material was cDNA or gDNA derived from T cells, B-cell-depleted T cells, or PBMCs.

CDR3 length: 15 residues. Between the trimmed V and J ends, which lost 5 bases and 2 bases, there was a span of 19 bases. Germline V lookup: CDR1 SQVTM, CDR2 ANQGSEA. Original handling: Reference gene primer amplification gave estimated nucleated cell counts. The protocol was immunoSEQ multiplex PCR, while the TCRdb copy is restricted to in-frame clones and leaves out a portion. That table supplies the V and J calls and clone size; D and trimming were determined from the DNA. The sample includes around 280,000 clones, approximately 89% of them seen just once. The V gene is TRBV29-1, the J gene TRBJ2-7; a possible D gene is TRBD2 (6 bases). This clonotype was sampled from a woman aged 30 to 39 with COVID-19, enrolled during active disease. Source material: peripheral blood. CDR3 protein: CSVKLEGSSAYEQYF. DNA for the CDR3: TGCAGCGTTAAGTTGGAGGGCAGTTCAGCCTACGAGCAGTACTTC.